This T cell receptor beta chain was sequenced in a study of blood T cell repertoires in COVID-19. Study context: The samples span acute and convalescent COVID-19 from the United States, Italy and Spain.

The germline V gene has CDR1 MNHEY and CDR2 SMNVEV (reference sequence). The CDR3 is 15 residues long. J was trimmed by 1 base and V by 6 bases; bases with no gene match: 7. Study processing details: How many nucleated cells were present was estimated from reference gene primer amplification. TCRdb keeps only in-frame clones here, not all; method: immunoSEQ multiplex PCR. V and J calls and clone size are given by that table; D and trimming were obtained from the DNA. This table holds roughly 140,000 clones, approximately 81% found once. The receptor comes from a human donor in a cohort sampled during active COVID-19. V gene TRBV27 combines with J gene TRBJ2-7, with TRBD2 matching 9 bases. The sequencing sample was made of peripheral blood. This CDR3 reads CASSRIAGVSYEQYF. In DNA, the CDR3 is TGTGCCAGCAGCCGCATAGCGGGAGTATCCTACGAGCAGTACTTC.